This T cell receptor (beta chain) is drawn from a study of blood T cell repertoires in COVID-19. Using immunoSEQ multiplex PCR, the repertoire was profiled, and TCRdb retains in-frame clones only, with some absent. This sample has tens of thousands of clones, with over 90% found just once. CDR1 and CDR2 (germline): SGDLS, YYNGEE. The J segment lost 4 bases and the V segment lost 3 bases, leaving 3 bases of the junction unmatched. The CDR3 totals 15 residues. The material sequenced was peripheral blood. This sequence joins TRBV9 and TRBJ2-2; 10 bases fit TRBD1. The sequence was collected from a human donor in a cohort sampled during active COVID-19. The DNA for the CDR3 is TGTGCCAGCAGCGAATGGACAGGGGGCACCGGGGAGCTGTTTTTT. Its protein is CASSEWTGGTGELFF.